These 2 T cell receptor beta chains originate from one sample sequenced in a study of cytomegalovirus exposure and HLA in healthy donors. PCR employed 60 Vbeta and 13 Jbeta primers. Profiled with immunoSEQ multiplex PCR; TCRdb holds only in-frame clones, not every one. The data show around 130,000 clones, around 79% seen once. The sample consisted of PBMCs. The receptor source for this set is a woman in her forties in good health and CMV-seropositive.

The chain recombines TRBV29-1 with TRBJ1-2; maybe TRBD1 (6 bases). The CDR3 extends over 13 amino acids. Germline-derived CDR1 and CDR2 are SQVTM and ANQGSEA. Trimming took 3 bases from V and 3 from J, leaving 11 bases between them. CDR3 sequence reads: CSVDVTGDYGYTF. The CDR3 DNA reads as TGCAGCGTTGATGTGACAGGCGACTATGGCTACACCTTC.

This clone showed up just once. The V and J genes are TRBV28 and TRBJ1-2; possibly TRBD1 for D (6 bases). This CDR3 is built from 13 residues. Trimming took off 5 bases at V and 2 bases at J, with 9 bases between the two ends. Germline CDR1 MDHEN, CDR2 SYDVKM. CDR3 nucleotides: TGTGCCAGCAGTCCGGACAGAAACTATGGCTACACCTTC. This gives the protein CASSPDRNYGYTF.